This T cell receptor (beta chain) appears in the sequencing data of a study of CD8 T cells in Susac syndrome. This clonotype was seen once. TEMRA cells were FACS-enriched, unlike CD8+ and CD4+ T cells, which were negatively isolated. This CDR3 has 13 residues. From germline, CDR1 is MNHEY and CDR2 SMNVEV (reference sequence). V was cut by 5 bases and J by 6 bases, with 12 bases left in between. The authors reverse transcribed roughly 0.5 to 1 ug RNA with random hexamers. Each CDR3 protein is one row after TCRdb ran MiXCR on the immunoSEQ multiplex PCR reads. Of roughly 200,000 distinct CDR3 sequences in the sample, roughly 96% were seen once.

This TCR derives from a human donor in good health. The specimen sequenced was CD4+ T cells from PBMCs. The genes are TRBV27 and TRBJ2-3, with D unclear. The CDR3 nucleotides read TGTGCCAGCAGTCGGCCCGCTTCGGATACGCAGTATTTT. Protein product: CASSRPASDTQYF.